The present T cell receptor (beta chain) was sequenced within a study of blood T cell repertoires in COVID-19. As processed by the authors: Counts of nucleated cells, estimated from reference gene primer amplification, were obtained. The data were produced by immunoSEQ multiplex PCR, yet TCRdb's version contains in-frame clones alone and is incomplete. For V, J and clone size, that table is used; D and trimming come from the DNA. The sample lists over 150,000 clones, approximately 81% occurring once. Seattle's enrolled individuals joined amid active infection and were then monitored longitudinally. The length of the CDR3 is 15 residues. The germline V gene has CDR1 MNHEY and CDR2 SVGAGI. V was cut by 0 bases and J by 4 bases, with 12 bases left in between.

This TCR was recovered from a woman aged 55-75 years with COVID-19, enrolled during active disease. V usage is TRBV6-5 and J usage is TRBJ1-1; the D gene is possibly TRBD1 (5 bases). Input material: peripheral blood. CDR3 in DNA: TGTGCCAGCAGTTACTCATTCGGGGGACCCACTGAAGCTTTCTTT. It codes for CASSYSFGGPTEAFF.